This is a list of T cell receptor beta chains from one sample in a study of graft-versus-host responses after intestinal transplantation. Sequencing was performed with immunoSEQ multiplex PCR; in TCRdb, only in-frame clones are kept and a portion is missing. The sample yields tens of thousands of clones, around 93% seen once. These TCRs' antigens remain unknown. Sequenced here: unstimulated CD8+ T cells sorted from spleen or lymph node cells, sampled before intestinal transplant. Every receptor here comes from a human donor who received an intestinal transplant. Each CDR3 is given with its conserved first and last residue. The order of the fields is CDR3 DNA, CDR3 protein, clone size, V gene, D gene, J gene. D genes are given only for firm matches. Some rows have no size entry. The others give once, few or many, or a class for an expanded clone.

TGCGCCAGCAGCCTGATACTAGCGTTTCATCCAGATACGCAGTATTTT CASSLILAFHPDTQYF . TRBV5-1 TRBD2 TRBJ2-3
TGTGCCAGCAGCGGGGGGACAGGGCGCTACGAGCAGTACTTC CASSGGTGRYEQYF . TRBV13 TRBD1 TRBJ2-7
TGTGCCAGCAGCTTAGCGCCAACTGTCTCCTACGAGCAGTACTTC CASSLAPTVSYEQYF . TRBV7-6 . TRBJ2-7
TGCGCCAGCAGCCACCCGTGGGAGGAAGGAGCTGAAGCTTTCTTT CASSHPWEEGAEAFF . TRBV4-1 . TRBJ1-1
TGCGCCAGCAGCGGGACAGCGAACACCGGGGAGCTGTTTTTT CASSGTANTGELFF . TRBV5-1 TRBD1 TRBJ2-2
TGTGCCAGCAGCTTAGGCGTTGAGACTACTGGAGAGACCCAGTACTTC CASSLGVETTGETQYF . TRBV7-9 . TRBJ2-5
TGTGCCAGCAGCCCCCGACAGGTCGGCACTGAAGCTTTCTTT CASSPRQVGTEAFF . TRBV13 . TRBJ1-1
TGTGCCAGCAGAGATCTTGACACGGATTTCTACGAGCAGTACTTC CASRDLDTDFYEQYF . TRBV2 . TRBJ2-7
TGTGCCAGCAGAGAGACAGGGGCCCCGTACCAAGAGACCCAGTACTTC CASRETGAPYQETQYF . TRBV2 TRBD1 TRBJ2-5
TGTGCCAGCAGTTACTCGGCGGGGGGACAAGAGACCCAGTACTTC CASSYSAGGQETQYF . TRBV6-5 TRBD2 TRBJ2-5
TGCGCCAGCAGCTCCCTAGCGGGAACAGATACGCAGTATTTT CASSSLAGTDTQYF once TRBV5-1 TRBD2 TRBJ2-3
TGTGCCAGCCTTCCCCGGGGGGCTATTACCGGGGAGCTGTTTTTT CASLPRGAITGELFF . TRBV7-8 . TRBJ2-2
TGTGCCAGCAGCATCCAGAGGGGGACGGCTGATAACTATGGCTACACCTTC CASSIQRGTADNYGYTF . TRBV11-2 . TRBJ1-2
TGCGCCAGCACTAGAGCGGGAGAGACCTACAATGAGCAGTTCTTC CASTRAGETYNEQFF . TRBV4-1 TRBD2 TRBJ2-1
TGTGCCAGTACCCCAAGCTTAGACTTGCTCTTTTACGAGCAGTACTTC CASTPSLDLLFYEQYF . TRBV19 . TRBJ2-7
TGTGCCAGCAGCTTAGGGGCGGGACAGTATGAAAACACTGAAGCTTTCTTT CASSLGAGQYENTEAFF . TRBV7-6 TRBD1 TRBJ1-1
TGCAGCGTTAGGGGACAGGGGAAGACCCAGTACTTC CSVRGQGKTQYF . TRBV29-1 TRBD1 TRBJ2-5
TGTGCCTGGACTCCCCTGGGGGGTAATGAAAAACTGTTTTTT CAWTPLGGNEKLFF . TRBV30 . TRBJ1-4
TGCGCCAGCAGCCAAGGATCGGGACACGAAGCTTTCTTT CASSQGSGHEAFF . TRBV4-1 . TRBJ1-1
TGTGCCAGCAGTGAGACAGGAACGGATGGCTACACCTTC CASSETGTDGYTF . TRBV2 . TRBJ1-2
TGTGCCAGCAGTTACGGAGGGGCAGGGGAGCTGTTTTTT CASSYGGAGELFF . TRBV6-5 . TRBJ2-2
TGTGCCACCAGACAGGGCCCCGGGGAGCTGTTTTTT CATRQGPGELFF . TRBV19 TRBD1 TRBJ2-2
TGTGCCAGCAGCCCCCGGGGAGAACCTACCTACGAGCAGTACTTC CASSPRGEPTYEQYF . TRBV9 . TRBJ2-7
TGCGCCAGCAGCCAAGAACGGAGTACCTACGAGCAGTACTTC CASSQERSTYEQYF . TRBV4-3 . TRBJ2-7
TGTGCCAGCAGCTTAGACCTAGCGGAGACCCAGTACTTC CASSLDLAETQYF . TRBV7-6 . TRBJ2-5
TGTGCCAGCAGCCCCGGGACAGGTTTTGGCTACACCTTC CASSPGTGFGYTF once TRBV27 TRBD1 TRBJ1-2